The 10 T cell receptor beta chains presented below share a single source sample, sequenced in a study of vaccination and CD4 T cells after COVID-19. Regarding treatment: approximately nine-day PBMC culture with coronavirus spike peptide pools or control peptides (ViraFEST assay). The collection of CD4+ T cells from the unexposed donor took place before the COVID-19 pandemic (2011-2018). Antigen specificity for these receptors is unknown. The assay that was used to sequence DNA from cultured CD4+ T cells was the Oncomine TCR Beta short-read assay. Genomic DNA was isolated from cultured CD4+ T cells. TCRdb re-derived calls from the PCR reads in MiXCR, one entry per CDR3 protein. Here the sample spans some 11,000 distinct CDR3 sequences, 32% being singletons. The specimen was CD4+ T cells from blood, cultured in vitro. The receptors come from a human donor in good health.

The chain employs TRBV7-3 and TRBJ2-5; TRBD2 is a possible D gene (6 bases). This CDR3 is 13 amino acids long. V lost 2 bases to trimming and J lost 7 bases, with 11 bases between them. Germline V gene lookup returns CDR1 SGHTA and CDR2 FQGTGA. The CDR3, as DNA: TGTGCCAGCAGCTTAGGGAGGCAGGGGACCCAGTACTTC. Protein product: CASSLGRQGTQYF.

V and J are TRBV27 and TRBJ1-1; D gene uncertain. Germline loops: CDR1 MNHEY, CDR2 SMNVEV (reference sequence). Trimming left V 3 bases short and J 1 base short, with 9 bases between. This CDR3 is built from 14 residues. This CDR3 reads CASSLWHQNTEAFF. The CDR3 DNA follows: TGTGCCAGCAGTTTGTGGCACCAGAACACTGAAGCTTTCTTT.

This clonotype appeared a few times. CDR3 nucleotides: TGTGCCACCGCTCACAGTCGGAGTGGTGGTACGCAGTATTTT. Protein product: CATAHSRSGGTQYF. The J gene is TRBJ2-3, the V gene TRBV24-1; D unclear. Trimming removed 9 bases at V and 8 bases at J, with 20 bases between. The CDR3 totals 14 residues. CDR1 is KGHDR and CDR2 is SFDVKD in the germline V gene.

This clonotype has only a few counts. The rearrangement uses TRBV4-1 and TRBJ2-5; TRBD2 agrees at 14 bases. With 4 bases clipped from V and 5 bases from J, the junction kept 9 bases outside the gene matches. The CDR3 is 17 residues long. Per germline, CDR1 MGHRA and CDR2 YSYEKL. In DNA, the CDR3 is TGCGCCAGCAGCCCGAAGAGGGGACTAGCGGGAGAGGAGACCCAGTACTTC. Translated: CASSPKRGLAGEETQYF.

This clonotype qualifies as medium-sized. The chain couples TRBV10-3 to TRBJ1-6; D is undetermined. The CDR3 contains 13 residues. The germline V gene has CDR1 ENHRY and CDR2 SYGVKD. Trimming shortened V by 3 bases and J by 8 bases, and 8 bases separated the two germline ends. The CDR3 DNA is TGTGCCATCAGTGAACACCGGGATTCACCCCTCCACTTT. It codes for CAISEHRDSPLHF.

This clonotype was counted between two and nine times. This chain connects TRBV6-1 to TRBJ2-5; D not certain. The CDR3 runs to 16 residues. CDR1 and CDR2 (germline): MNHNS, SASEGT. V was cut by 5 bases and J by 4 bases, with 20 bases left in between. As DNA, the CDR3 is TGTGCCAGCAGTACCATCAGAGATCTCCTCCGAGAGACCCAGTACTTC. This codes for CASSTIRDLLRETQYF.

In its sample, this clonotype was seen a few times. The chain combines TRBV20-1 with TRBJ1-5, with a weak D call TRBD1 (5 bases). The CDR3 is made up of 16 amino acids. Germline lookup yields CDR1 DFQATT and CDR2 SNEGSKA (reference sequence). Trimming took 2 bases from V and 5 from J, leaving 19 bases between them. The CDR3 nucleotides are TGCAGTGCTAGAAGCGCTCAGGGACGGATACATCAGCCCCAGCATTTT. This sequence encodes CSARSAQGRIHQPQHF.

The rearrangement joins TRBV6-2 or TRBV6-3 to TRBJ2-5; perhaps TRBD2 as D (6 bases). Germline CDR1 MNHEY, CDR2 SVGEGT. V lost 4 bases and J 3 bases, leaving 15 bases between the germline ends. The CDR3 runs 15 residues. CDR3 DNA sequence: TGTGCCAGCAGTTTGGAAGCGGGTCGAAAAGAGACCCAGTACTTC. It encodes CASSLEAGRKETQYF.

This clonotype was seen a handful of times. The genes are TRBV6-2 or TRBV6-3 and TRBJ1-5; D not certain. Germline loops: CDR1 MNHEY, CDR2 SVGEGT. This CDR3 spans 12 amino acids. Trimming removed 0 bases at V and 6 bases at J, with 3 bases between. CDR3: CASSYSVQPQHF. The CDR3 nucleotides are TGTGCCAGCAGTTACTCGGTTCAGCCCCAGCATTTT.

The chain recombines TRBV6-2 or TRBV6-3 with TRBJ2-2, with a tentative D call TRBD2 (6 bases). Per germline, CDR1 MNHEY and CDR2 SVGEGT. The CDR3 loop spans 15 amino acids. The ends were cut back, 3 bases at V and 5 bases at J, with 13 bases in the middle. CDR3 loop: CASSYVVGGTGELFF. The CDR3 coding sequence is TGTGCCAGCAGTTATGTGGTCGGGGGAACCGGGGAGCTGTTTTTT.